Described below is a single TCR beta chain sequence and its context. Its antigen is currently unknown. The protocol was immunoSEQ multiplex PCR, while the TCRdb copy is restricted to in-frame clones and leaves out a portion. The profile shows roughly 110,000 clones, about 87% of them singletons. These data come from a study of cytomegalovirus exposure and HLA in healthy donors. Whole-study results and caveats: Specificity for CMV antigens was confirmed in vitro for a few of the CMV-associated chains. TCR sequences were mostly rare, though some public TCRs occurred in many donors.

The donors were part of the validation cohort of 120 subjects. That cohort was separate from the first cohort, which comprised some 670 subjects. V lost 5 bases to trimming and J lost 6 bases; unmatched junction nucleotides: 15. This CDR3 spans 16 amino acids. The germline V gene encodes CDR1 SEHNR and CDR2 FQNEAQ (reference sequence). The rearrangement uses TRBV7-9 and TRBJ2-7; 8 positions match TRBD2. The sequence was obtained from a woman between 18 and 30 years old in good health and CMV-seropositive. The specimen sequenced was PBMCs. CDR3 residues: CASSLTSGRRVGEQYF. In DNA form, the CDR3 reads TGTGCCAGCAGCCTTACTAGCGGTCGAAGGGTGGGCGAGCAGTACTTC.